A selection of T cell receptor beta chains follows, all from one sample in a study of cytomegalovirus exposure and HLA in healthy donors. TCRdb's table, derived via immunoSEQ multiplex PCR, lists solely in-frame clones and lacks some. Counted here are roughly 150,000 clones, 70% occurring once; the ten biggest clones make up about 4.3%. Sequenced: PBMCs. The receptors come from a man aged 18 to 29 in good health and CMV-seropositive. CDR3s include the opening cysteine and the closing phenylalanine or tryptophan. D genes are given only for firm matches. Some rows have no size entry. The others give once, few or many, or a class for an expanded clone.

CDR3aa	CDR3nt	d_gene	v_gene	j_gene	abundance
CASSPGGLSTDTQYF	TGTGCCAGCAGCCCAGGCGGGCTTAGCACAGATACGCAGTATTTT	NA	TRBV11-3	TRBJ2-3	NA
CGAGTGGIRDQPQHF	TGTGGCGCGGGGACAGGGGGCATTAGGGATCAGCCCCAGCATTTT	TRBD1	TRBV28	TRBJ1-5	NA
CAISEPSVPGDTGELFF	TGTGCCATCAGTGAGCCCTCGGTTCCGGGGGACACCGGGGAGCTGTTTTTT	NA	TRBV10-3	TRBJ2-2	NA
CASSTVGAGGSYGYTF	TGTGCCAGCAGCACCGTCGGGGCGGGGGGATCGTATGGCTACACCTTC	NA	TRBV28	TRBJ1-2	NA
CASSPQGNTEAFF	TGTGCCAGCTCACCCCAGGGGAACACTGAAGCTTTCTTT	NA	TRBV18	TRBJ1-1	NA
CASSRVTSGSTDTQYF	TGTGCCAGTAGTCGGGTGACTAGCGGGAGCACAGATACGCAGTATTTT	TRBD2	TRBV19	TRBJ2-3	NA
CASSLIGSQPQHF	TGTGCCAGCAGCTTAATTGGGAGTCAGCCCCAGCATTTT	NA	TRBV7-9	TRBJ1-5	NA
CASCVGGSSYNEQFF	TGTGCCAGCTGCGTCGGGGGGAGCTCCTACAATGAGCAGTTCTTC	TRBD2	TRBV5-4	TRBJ2-1	NA
CASSSPRGQDFNSPLHF	TGTGCCAGCAGTTCACCCCGAGGACAGGACTTTAATTCACCCCTCCACTTT	TRBD1	TRBV28	TRBJ1-6	NA
CASSISGGRAEAFF	TGTGCCAGTAGTATCAGTGGGGGGAGGGCTGAAGCTTTCTTT	NA	TRBV19	TRBJ1-1	NA
CAWSGGGRGSPLHF	TGTGCCTGGAGTGGGGGGGGAAGGGGATCACCCCTCCACTTT	NA	TRBV30	TRBJ1-6	NA
CAWSVLPATQREAFF	TGTGCCTGGAGTGTACTCCCGGCAACCCAGCGTGAAGCTTTCTTT	NA	TRBV30	TRBJ1-1	few
CASSLKGGAIAGRRKDTEAFF	TGTGCCAGCAGTTTAAAGGGGGGGGCTATCGCAGGACGCAGGAAGGACACTGAAGCTTTCTTT	NA	TRBV27	TRBJ1-1	NA
CASSVVKGAQGTEAFF	TGTGCCAGCAGCGTAGTAAAGGGGGCGCAGGGCACTGAAGCTTTCTTT	TRBD1	TRBV9	TRBJ1-1	NA
CAIRGRTEAFF	TGTGCCATCAGGGGCCGGACTGAAGCTTTCTTT	NA	TRBV10-3	TRBJ1-1	NA
CASSPNAGTSAYEQFF	TGCGCCAGCAGCCCAAACGCCGGGACTAGCGCTTATGAGCAGTTCTTC	TRBD2	TRBV5-1	TRBJ2-1	NA
CASSGDSNEQFF	TGTGCCAGCAGTGGCGACTCTAATGAGCAGTTCTTC	NA	TRBV2	TRBJ2-1	NA
CASSRPSGWGLVTEAFF	TGTGCCAGCAGTCGTCCTTCTGGGTGGGGGCTGGTCACTGAAGCTTTCTTT	NA	TRBV28	TRBJ1-1	NA
CASSSRLDTQYF	TGTGCCAGCAGCTCAAGACTAGATACGCAGTATTTT	NA	TRBV13	TRBJ2-3	NA
CASSLFERESSYNEQFF	TGTGCCAGCAGTTTATTCGAGCGGGAGAGCTCCTACAATGAGCAGTTCTTC	TRBD2	TRBV28	TRBJ2-1	NA
CASRSSGAANYGYTF	TGCGCCAGCAGGTCTTCAGGGGCAGCTAACTATGGCTACACCTTC	NA	TRBV5-1	TRBJ1-2	NA
CASSQPGEVDGYTF	TGTGCCAGCAGTCAACCGGGGGAGGTAGATGGCTACACCTTC	NA	TRBV2	TRBJ1-2	NA
CATQTINGPLHF	TGTGCCACCCAAACTATCAATGGACCCCTCCACTTT	NA	TRBV19	TRBJ1-6	NA
CASSRGASGGETQYF	TGCGCCAGCAGCCGCGGGGCTAGCGGGGGAGAGACCCAGTACTTC	TRBD2	TRBV5-1	TRBJ2-5	NA
CASSLSGEETQYF	TGCGCCAGCAGCTTGAGCGGAGAAGAGACCCAGTACTTC	NA	TRBV5-1	TRBJ2-5	NA
CAWSEGRQADYGYTF	TGTGCCTGGAGTGAAGGGAGGCAGGCTGACTATGGCTACACCTTC	NA	TRBV30	TRBJ1-2	NA
CASSLAAGNEQFF	TGCGCCAGCAGCTTGGCCGCGGGGAATGAGCAGTTCTTC	NA	TRBV5-1	TRBJ2-1	NA